This T cell receptor beta chain was captured by sequencing in a study of T cell clonotyping in hematopoietic cell transplantation. Study-wide background: Pretransplant recipient samples were taken after cytoreduction.

Data came from immunoSEQ multiplex PCR; TCRdb stores just in-frame clones and leaves some out. Among about 49,000 clones listed, 70% to 90% were seen once. As for this clone: Antigen specificity is unknown.

As for time point: recipient sample about 28 days before transplant, after cytoreduction. The germline CDR1 and CDR2 sequences are SGHRS and YFSETQ. This CDR3 has 15 residues. V gave up 5 bases and J gave up 7 bases, with 19 bases separating them. Regarding the study as a whole: Few recipient clonotypes overlapped donors; over 95% were de novo at given depth. Pathologically expanded recipient clonotypes increased progressively from day 30 to day 180 as diversity fell. Higher Inverse Simpson Index values in graft donor and pretransplant recipient predicted broader posttransplant TCR diversity.

The sample was peripheral blood mononuclear cells, taken before stem cell transplant. This receptor was obtained from a man aged 55 to 70 with biphenotypic leukemia. Some clones in this sample may be carry-over from other donors' samples. This chain joins TRBV5-1 and TRBJ1-5, with D possibly TRBD1 on 6 matching bases. CDR3 DNA: TGCGCCAGCAGGCCGACAGGATCCCCGGGGCAGCCCCAGCATTTT. It codes for CASRPTGSPGQPQHF.